A selection of T cell receptor beta chains follows, all from one sample in a study of regulatory T cells in long-lasting Graves disease. MiXCR, run by TCRdb on the multiplex PCR reads, gives a single entry per CDR3 protein. Among hundreds of thousands of distinct CDR3 sequences, approximately 29% were seen once, and the ten largest hold roughly 46%. Sequenced here: peripheral blood mononuclear cells (PBMCs), sampled when the disease was refractory, from a patient treated with antithyroid drugs. These receptors all come from a female donor with Graves disease. Both conserved end residues are part of each CDR3. A D gene is named only where the DNA matches it firmly. Expanded clones are given a class, and other clones once, few, many or no size at all.

J,V,size,D,DNA,CDR3
TRBJ1-2,TRBV28,NA,TRBD1,TGTGCCAGCAGTGTTATCGGGACAGGGCACTATGGCTACACCTTC,CASSVIGTGHYGYTF
TRBJ2-7,TRBV12-3/TRBV12-4,NA,TRBD1,TGTGCCAGCAGTTTACTCCAGGGACAGGGGGCAGTTGAGCAGTACTTC,CASSLLQGQGAVEQYF
TRBJ1-4,TRBV6-1,many,NA,TGTGCCAGCAGTCCCATTCTTGCAACTAATGAAAAACTGTTTTTT,CASSPILATNEKLFF
TRBJ1-5,TRBV6-1,NA,TRBD1,TGTGCCAGCAGTGCCGAAGAAGGGACAGGGGATCAGCCCCAGCATTTT,CASSAEEGTGDQPQHF
TRBJ2-5,TRBV20-1,NA,NA,TGCAGCGGAGAAGGGTCCGGCGAGACCCAGTACTTC,CSGEGSGETQYF
TRBJ1-4,TRBV12-3/TRBV12-4,few,NA,TGTGCCAGCAGCCAGGACCGCGGAGGGAAGAAACTGTTTTTT,CASSQDRGGKKLFF
TRBJ2-3,TRBV12-3/TRBV12-4,NA,NA,TGTGCCAGCAGTTTGGCTAGGAGCACAGATACGCAGTATTTT,CASSLARSTDTQYF
TRBJ1-3,TRBV6-1,NA,NA,TGTGCCAGCGGCAGACAGTTCTCTGGAAACACCATATATTTT,CASGRQFSGNTIYF
TRBJ1-1,TRBV20-1,few,NA,TGCAGTGCTAGAGATCAGCGGGCCATATTT,CSARDQRAIF
TRBJ1-1,TRBV9,NA,NA,TGTGCCAGCAGCGCACTATCAGACGGTGAAGCTTTCTTT,CASSALSDGEAFF
TRBJ2-5,TRBV12-3/TRBV12-4,many,NA,TGTGCCAGCAGTCCGGCGGGGATGGCCGGGGGAGAGACCCAGTACTTC,CASSPAGMAGGETQYF
TRBJ2-5,TRBV28,NA,NA,TGTGCCAGCAGTTTTGGCGGCCCCCAAGAGACCCAGTACTTC,CASSFGGPQETQYF
TRBJ1-2,TRBV3-1,NA,NA,TGTGCCAGCAGCTTTTCTAAGACCGTCTATGGCTACACCTTC,CASSFSKTVYGYTF
TRBJ1-4,TRBV20-1,few,NA,TGCAGTGCTAACCCACAGTCGAATGAAAAACTGTTTTTT,CSANPQSNEKLFF
TRBJ1-6,TRBV4-1,NA,NA,TGCGCCAGCAGCCAAGAGTCAGCGGATTCACCCCTCCACTTT,CASSQESADSPLHF
TRBJ2-5,TRBV7-4,NA,NA,TGTGCCAACAGCTTACGGGGGGGGACAGAAGAGACCCAGTACTTC,CANSLRGGTEETQYF
TRBJ1-5,TRBV20-1,few,TRBD1,TGCAGTGCTAGGGGGGGGGACAGGGAGGCTGGAAGACAGCCCCAGCATTTT,CSARGGDREAGRQPQHF
TRBJ2-6,TRBV20-1,NA,NA,TGCAGTGCTCCCACGCGGGACCCTGGGGTCTGGGGGGCCAACGTCCTGACTTTC,CSAPTRDPGVWGANVLTF
TRBJ1-5,TRBV6-1,NA,TRBD1,TGTGCCAGCAGTGAGGGACAGATCTACAATCAGCCCCAGCATTTT,CASSEGQIYNQPQHF
TRBJ2-5,TRBV29-1,NA,NA,TGCAGCGTTGAACCACGAAAGGAGACCCAGTACTTC,CSVEPRKETQYF
TRBJ1-2,TRBV20-1,NA,TRBD1,TGCAGTGCTAGAGAGGGGACAGGGGCAAATGGCTACACCTTC,CSAREGTGANGYTF
TRBJ1-1,TRBV9,NA,NA,TGTGCCAGCAGCGTAGAGTCGGCAGCCACTGAAGCTTTCTTT,CASSVESAATEAFF
TRBJ1-6,TRBV3-1,NA,NA,TGTGCCAGCAGCCAAGATTGGCATTCACCCCTCCACTTT,CASSQDWHSPLHF
TRBJ2-1,TRBV6-1,few,NA,TGTGCCAGCAGTGTTCGACTAAGCTCCTACAATGAGCAGTTCTTC,CASSVRLSSYNEQFF
TRBJ2-7,TRBV20-1,NA,TRBD2,TGCAGTGCTAGACCCGGGACTAGCACCTACGAGCAGTACTTC,CSARPGTSTYEQYF
TRBJ1-5,TRBV20-1,NA,TRBD1,TGCAGTGCTAGAGTTGCACGACAGGGTGACTATCAGCCCCAGCATTTT,CSARVARQGDYQPQHF
TRBJ2-7,TRBV30,few,NA,TGTGCCTCAACAGGGTTTGGTCTCTACGAGCAGTACTTC,CASTGFGLYEQYF
TRBJ1-1,TRBV6-1,NA,TRBD1,TGTGCCAGCAGAAACACAGGGGTAAACACTGAAGCTTTCTTT,CASRNTGVNTEAFF
TRBJ1-4,TRBV19,few,NA,TGTGCCAGTAGTAAGTGGGGAGTTGAGGAAAAACTGTTTTTT,CASSKWGVEEKLFF
TRBJ1-2,TRBV6-1,NA,NA,TGTGCCAGCAGTGATAGAGGTCCTGCTCTCGGCTACACCTTC,CASSDRGPALGYTF
TRBJ2-2,TRBV11-2,NA,NA,TGTGCCAGCAGCGCCGTGGGTGACGGGAACGGGGAGCTGTTTTTT,CASSAVGDGNGELFF